The 30 T cell receptor beta chains below were found in one sample sequenced in a study of breast tumors, draining lymph nodes, adjacent tissues. The lymph nodes were axillary draining lymph nodes from breast cancer patients. A single record per CDR3 protein comes from TCRdb applying MiXCR to the multiplex PCR reads. The table shows about 230,000 distinct CDR3 sequences, with approximately 31% occurring only once. Sequencing input: axillary lymph node tissue. Every receptor here comes from a female donor with breast cancer. Some clones in this sample may be carry-over from other donors' samples.

This clonotype has just a few counts. This may stem from a read error, because a much larger clone lies one nucleotide away. This chain uses TRBV9 with TRBJ2-1; D might be TRBD2 (5 bases). The CDR3 totals 17 residues. Germline CDR1 and CDR2: SGDLS and YYNGEE. CDR3 nucleotides: TGTGCCAGCAGCGGAGTAGCGACCTTAGCCCTCTACACTGAGCAGTTCTTC. The encoded protein is CASSGVATLALYTEQFF.

The rearrangement joins TRBV7-2 to TRBJ2-5; no reliable D call. Trimming shortened V by 6 bases and J by 5 bases, and 19 bases separated the two germline ends. This CDR3 has 15 amino acids. CDR1 is SGHTA and CDR2 is FQGNSA in the germline V gene. CDR3 in DNA: TGTGCCAGCAGTTACTCCTATCGGGTCGGGGAGACCCAGTACTTC. The encoded protein is CASSYSYRVGETQYF.

The table lists this clonotype with many counts. The J gene is TRBJ2-1, the V gene TRBV11-2; weak D call: TRBD2 (5 bases). The CDR3 extends over 13 amino acids. Trimming left V 4 bases short and J 16 bases short, with 20 bases between. CDR1 is SGHAT, CDR2 FQNNGV, per germline. CDR3 in amino acids: CASSSGIQRGNFF. CDR3 in DNA: TGTGCCAGCAGCTCCGGGATCCAACGCGGAAACTTCTTC.

This clonotype showed up many times. V gene TRBV5-1 combines with J gene TRBJ1-3; D is undetermined. The V gene lost 5 bases and the J gene lost 2 bases, with 8 bases spanning the gap. CDR1 is SGHRS, CDR2 YFSETQ, per germline. The CDR3 is 13 residues long. The CDR3 bases are TGCGCCAGCAGTCCTGGGCCTGGAAACACCATATATTTT. It specifies CASSPGPGNTIYF. Variable domain in full (rest from reference TRBV5-1 and TRBJ1-3): KAGVTQTPRYLIKTRGQQVTLSCSPISGHRSVSWYQQTPGQGLQFLFEYFSETQRNKGNFPGRFSGRQFSNSRSEMNVSTLELGDSALYLCASSPGPGNTIYFGEGSWLTVV.

The chain joins TRBV24-1 to TRBJ2-1; D remains ambiguous. Germline CDR1 reads KGHDR; CDR2 reads SFDVKD. The CDR3 consists of 13 residues. The CDR3 protein is CATRVLRSNEQFF. In nucleotides, the CDR3 is TGTGCTACCCGGGTGTTGCGGTCCAATGAGCAGTTCTTC.

CDR3 sequence (DNA): TGTGCCAGCAGTTACTCGATAAGGGATTCACCCCTCCACTTT. Translated: CASSYSIRDSPLHF. The chain joins TRBV6-6 to TRBJ1-6; no definite D call. This CDR3 region has 14 residues. Germline CDR1 reads MNHNY; CDR2 reads SVGAGI (reference sequence). Trimming took off 0 bases at V and 8 bases at J, with 8 bases between the two ends.

This clonotype has ten or more counts. This chain uses TRBV18 with TRBJ1-2; possibly TRBD1 for D (5 bases). The CDR3 spans 15 residues. Per germline, CDR1 KGHSH and CDR2 LQKENI. V was cut by 0 bases and J by 6 bases, with 14 bases left in between. In DNA form, the CDR3 reads TGTGCCAGCTCACCACCGGGAAGGGGATCGGATGGCTACACCTTC. Protein product: CASSPPGRGSDGYTF.

This clonotype was observed at least ten times. The V gene is TRBV12-3 or TRBV12-4, the J gene TRBJ1-5, with no clear D. The germline V and J ends were trimmed by 2 bases and 1 base, with 9 bases remaining between them. The CDR3 consists of 15 residues. DNA for the CDR3: TGTGCCAGCAGTTTAAGCGGACTAAGCAATCAGCCCCAGCATTTT. Encoded protein: CASSLSGLSNQPQHF.

This clonotype occurred many times. This chain joins TRBV24-1 and TRBJ2-5, with D perhaps given as TRBD1 or TRBD2 (7 bases each). Trimming removed 4 bases at V and 4 bases at J, with 18 bases between. The CDR3 is made up of 16 amino acids. In germline, CDR1 is KGHDR, CDR2 SFDVKD. The CDR3 region is CATSEAGGGLIETQYF. The CDR3 bases are TGTGCCACCAGTGAAGCAGGGGGGGGGCTGATAGAGACCCAGTACTTC.

The V and J genes are TRBV20-1 and TRBJ1-5, with a possible D match to TRBD1 (6 bases). CDR3 length: 14 amino acids. Trimming shortened V by 3 bases and J by 11 bases, and 20 bases separated the two germline ends. The V gene's germline CDR1 is DFQATT and CDR2 SNEGSKA (reference sequence). CDR3 bases: TGCAGTGCTAGTAGGTGGGACACCCAAGAGACCCAGCATTTT. It specifies CSASRWDTQETQHF.

This clonotype was detected many times. The CDR3 DNA follows: TGTGCCAGCAGATCCGGACTAGCCCGCACAGATACGCAGTATTTT. It encodes CASRSGLARTDTQYF. The genes are TRBV5-8 and TRBJ2-3; 8 positions match TRBD2. V lost 5 bases, J lost 1 base, and 6 bases stayed unmatched. The CDR3 extends over 15 amino acids. Germline values: CDR1 SGHTS, CDR2 YDEGEE.

This clonotype was detected many times. This chain links TRBV6-6 with TRBJ1-5; TRBD1 matches at 10 bases. This CDR3 contains 16 residues. J was trimmed by 5 bases and V by 4 bases; bases with no gene match: 8. Germline CDR1 reads MNHNY; CDR2 reads SVGAGI (reference sequence). The CDR3 region is CASSSLDRGRDQPQHF. CDR3 sequence (DNA): TGTGCCAGCAGTTCCCTTGACAGGGGGCGCGATCAGCCCCAGCATTTT.

This clonotype was counted ten times or more. The genes are TRBV24-1 and TRBJ2-5; a possible D gene is TRBD2 (6 bases). In germline, CDR1 is KGHDR, CDR2 SFDVKD. CDR3 length: 14 residues. Deletions cut 3 bases from V and 1 base from J, with 8 bases between. CDR3 sequence: CATSDIGGQETQYF. In DNA, the CDR3 is TGTGCCACCAGTGATATCGGGGGCCAAGAGACCCAGTACTTC.

To note about this clonotype: A much more abundant neighbour one base away suggests this may be a read error. J is TRBJ2-7 and V is TRBV20-1; TRBD1 is a possible D gene (5 bases). CDR1 is DFQATT and CDR2 is SNEGSKA in the germline V gene (reference sequence). CDR3 length: 11 amino acids. CDR3 residues: CSARGPYEQSF. For the CDR3, the DNA is TGCAGTGCTAGGGGGCCCTACGAGCAGTCCTTC.

Comments on this clonotype: This sequence may be a read error, since a much larger clone differs from it by one base. The chain carries TRBV12-3 or TRBV12-4 and TRBJ1-4, with 7 bases matching TRBD1. There are 16 residues in the CDR3. The V segment lost 3 bases and the J segment 2 bases; nucleotides outside the gene matches: 6. The CDR3 loop reads CASSFAPTGTNEKLFF. CDR3 coding DNA: TGTGCCAGCAGTTTCGCCCCGACAGGGACTAATGAAAAACTGTTTTTT.

This clonotype was observed many times. The chain recombines TRBV7-3 with TRBJ2-3, with TRBD2 matching over 10 bases. The germline V gene has CDR1 SGHTA and CDR2 FQGTGA. V shed 5 bases and J 2 bases; nucleotides not matched to a gene: 7. There are 16 residues in the CDR3. CDR3 coding DNA: TGTGCCAGCAGCCCAAGCGGGAGGGCCCCCACAGATACGCAGTATTTT. This gives the protein CASSPSGRAPTDTQYF.

The table lists this clonotype with a few counts. One base away lies a much larger clone, so this may be a sequencing read error. The genes are TRBV5-6 and TRBJ2-1; 7 nucleotides line up with TRBD2. Trimming took 0 bases from V and 6 from J; bases not matched to a gene: 9. Germline CDR1 SGHDT, CDR2 YYEEEE. This CDR3 contains 16 residues. The CDR3 region has the DNA TGTGCCAGCAGCTTGGCTCTCACACTAGCGTTCAATGAGCAGTTCTTC. This translates into CASSLALTLAFNEQFF.

This clonotype showed up many times. V is TRBV14 and J is TRBJ2-7; no clear D gene. Trimming cost V 6 bases and J 6 bases, with 18 bases left between them. Germline V gene sequence: CDR1 SGHDN, CDR2 FVKESK. The CDR3 spans 14 residues. The CDR3 bases are TGTGCCAGCAGAAAAGTCAGTCGTGGTCCCGAGCAGTACTTC. This sequence encodes CASRKVSRGPEQYF.

The chain joins TRBV19 to TRBJ2-7, with TRBD2 matching 16 bases. The V and J ends lost 5 bases and 4 bases, in that order; junction bases with no gene match: 5. Germline CDR1 and CDR2: LNHDA and SQIVND (reference sequence). The CDR3 is 16 amino acids. The CDR3 region is CASSASGLAGGYEQYF. In nucleotides, the CDR3 is TGTGCCAGTAGTGCCTCGGGACTAGCGGGAGGGTACGAGCAGTACTTC.

This clonotype was detected ten times or more. The chain uses TRBV12-3 or TRBV12-4 and TRBJ2-7; 8 bases are shared with TRBD2. V lost 3 bases and J lost 4; bases outside the gene matches: 8. This CDR3 region has 15 residues. The DNA for the CDR3 is TGTGCCAGCAGTTTGCGAAGCGGGAGAGGGTACGAGCAGTACTTC. This gives the protein CASSLRSGRGYEQYF.

This clonotype came up many times. The chain recombines TRBV6-4 with TRBJ2-3; 12 bases match TRBD2. The germline gives CDR1 MRHNA, CDR2 SNTAGT. After removal of 2 bases from V and 0 bases from J, the junction contained 0 bases not matched to a gene. This CDR3 is built from 16 residues. The CDR3 spells CASSDGTSGSTDTQYF. CDR3 sequence (DNA): TGTGCCAGCAGTGACGGGACTAGCGGGAGCACAGATACGCAGTATTTT.

Concerning this clonotype: One end of the junction varies from germline; a read error may be responsible. The rearrangement links TRBV29-1 to TRBJ2-7, with D possibly being TRBD1 or TRBD2 (5 bases each). The CDR3 runs 19 residues. In germline, CDR1 is SQVTM, CDR2 ANQGSEA. CDR3 sequence: CSSVETAGLSGLSSHEQYF. The CDR3, as DNA: TGCAGCAGCGTTGAAACTGCAGGGTTATCTGGACTCTCCTCCCACGAGCAGTACTTC.

This clonotype was found many times. The rearrangement links TRBV29-1 to TRBJ2-7; TRBD1 agrees at 9 bases. V lost 1 base and J lost 0; bases outside the gene matches: 4. The CDR3 sequence is 15 residues long. In germline, CDR1 is SQVTM, CDR2 ANQGSEA. The CDR3 nucleotides are TGCAGCGTTGAAGCGGACAGGGGATACTCCTACGAGCAGTACTTC. Translated, it gives CSVEADRGYSYEQYF.

This clonotype appeared a few times. CDR3 DNA: TGCGCCAGCAGCCCTAGCGGGAGAAGGAATGAGCAGTTCTTC. Its translation is CASSPSGRRNEQFF. The chain couples TRBV10-1 to TRBJ2-1, with 10 bases matching TRBD2. Germline-derived CDR1 and CDR2 are WNHNN and SYGVQD (reference sequence). With 6 bases clipped from V and 7 bases from J, the junction kept 6 bases outside the gene matches. The CDR3 consists of 14 residues.

This clonotype has at least ten counts. The chain carries TRBV19 and TRBJ2-3; D is ambiguous. The germline CDR1 and CDR2 sequences are LNHDA and SQIVND (reference sequence). With 5 bases removed from V and 0 bases from J, the gap between germline ends came to 6 bases. CDR3 length equals 13 residues. The CDR3 loop is CASSSSSTDTQYF. The CDR3 bases are TGTGCCAGTAGTTCTTCGAGCACAGATACGCAGTATTTT.

The V gene is TRBV3-2, the J gene TRBJ2-2; the table's TRBD1 call for D was not verified on the DNA. TRBV3-2 is marked as a pseudogene. The CDR3 length is 17 residues. CDR3 nucleotides: TGTGCCAGCAGCCAGACCCCACAGGGGCGGTTCACCGGGGAGCTGTTTTTT. Its protein is CASSQTPQGRFTGELFF.

This clonotype came up many times. The V and J genes are TRBV30 and TRBJ2-5; D is unclear. CDR3 length: 13 residues. The germline gives CDR1 GTSNPN, CDR2 SVGIG (reference sequence). V was shortened by 0 bases and J by 3 bases, with 8 bases between the two germline ends. The CDR3 protein is CAWSVRQKETQYF. DNA for the CDR3: TGTGCCTGGAGTGTACGTCAGAAAGAGACCCAGTACTTC.

This clonotype was detected ten times or more. The chain couples TRBV20-1 to TRBJ2-5, with D possibly matching TRBD1 (7 bases). Trimming shortened V by 0 bases and J by 5 bases, and 22 bases separated the two germline ends. Germline V gene lookup returns CDR1 DFQATT and CDR2 SNEGSKA (reference sequence). The CDR3 contains 17 residues. In DNA form, the CDR3 reads TGCAGTGCTAGAGATCAGCCCTCCTCCGCAGGGGGGGAGACCCAGTACTTC. Encoded protein: CSARDQPSSAGGETQYF.

There are many counts of this clonotype. The rearrangement links TRBV2 to TRBJ1-2; the D gene is possibly TRBD1 (5 bases). This CDR3 is 13 amino acids long. CDR1 and CDR2 (germline): SNHLY, FYNNEI. V lost 9 bases, J lost 0 bases, and 11 bases lay in between. CDR3 residues: CAREGTSNYGYTF. CDR3 in DNA: TGTGCCAGAGAAGGGACCTCTAACTATGGCTACACCTTC.

Many counts were recorded for this clonotype. This rearrangement joins TRBV20-1 to TRBJ2-7, with 11 bases that match TRBD2. Germline V gives CDR1 DFQATT, CDR2 SNEGSKA (reference sequence). V shed 1 base, J shed 7 bases, and the junction held 21 bases outside the gene matches. The CDR3 consists of 19 residues. CDR3 in DNA: TGCAGTGCTAGAGGTATGGGGGCAACTAGCGGGAGTATCATCCGTGAGCAGTACTTC. Protein sequence: CSARGMGATSGSIIREQYF.